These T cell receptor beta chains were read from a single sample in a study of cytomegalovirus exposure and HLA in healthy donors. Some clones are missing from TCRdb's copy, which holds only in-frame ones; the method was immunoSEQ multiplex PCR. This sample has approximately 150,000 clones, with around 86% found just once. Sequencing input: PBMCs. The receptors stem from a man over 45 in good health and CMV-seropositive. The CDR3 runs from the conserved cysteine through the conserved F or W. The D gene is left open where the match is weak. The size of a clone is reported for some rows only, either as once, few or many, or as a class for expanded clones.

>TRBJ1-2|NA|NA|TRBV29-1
TGCAGCGTCAGGACAGAGCTCTATGGCTACACCTTC
CSVRTELYGYTF
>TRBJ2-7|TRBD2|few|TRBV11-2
TGTGCCAGCAGCCTCCCCCCCCCTAGCGGGGTCTTTTTCGAGCAGTACTTC
CASSLPPPSGVFFEQYF
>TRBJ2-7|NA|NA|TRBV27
TGTGCCAGCACCATGCTATTCCGGGGGAATTCATCCTACGAGCAGTACTTC
CASTMLFRGNSSYEQYF
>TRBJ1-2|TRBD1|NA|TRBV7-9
TGTGCCAGCAGCCTCACTGGGACAGGGGGGAGAGGCTACACCTTC
CASSLTGTGGRGYTF
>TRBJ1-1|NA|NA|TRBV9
TGTGCCAGCAGCCCCTTGGGGGGCACTGAAGCTTTCTTT
CASSPLGGTEAFF
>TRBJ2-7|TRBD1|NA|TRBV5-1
TGCGCCAGCAGCGGGGTGACAGGGGGAGAGCAGTACTTC
CASSGVTGGEQYF
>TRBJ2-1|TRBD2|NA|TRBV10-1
TGCGCCAGCAGTGACCCGACTAGCGGGAGTGATGAGCAGTTCTTC
CASSDPTSGSDEQFF
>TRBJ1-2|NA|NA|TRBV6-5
TGTGCCAGCAGTTGGGGGTTGGGGGCCGGGGGCTACACCTTC
CASSWGLGAGGYTF
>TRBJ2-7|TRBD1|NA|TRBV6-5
TGTGCCAGCAGGAGGGGGCGGACCTACGAGCAGTACTTC
CASRRGRTYEQYF
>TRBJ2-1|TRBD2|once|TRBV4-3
TGCGCCAGCAGCCACCCGGGACTAGCGGGAGTCAATGAGCAGTTCTTC
CASSHPGLAGVNEQFF
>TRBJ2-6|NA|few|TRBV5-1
TGCGCCAGCAGCTTTACATCAGGGGCGCTTCATCCTGGGGCCAACGTCCTGACTTTC
CASSFTSGALHPGANVLTF
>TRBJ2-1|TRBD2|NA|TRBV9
TGTGCCAGCAGCGTACAGAGAGGACTAGCGGGAGGGGATGAGCAGTTCTTC
CASSVQRGLAGGDEQFF
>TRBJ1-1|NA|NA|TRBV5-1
TGCGCCAGCAGCTTGGATGGGCAGACGAACACTGAAGCTTTCTTT
CASSLDGQTNTEAFF
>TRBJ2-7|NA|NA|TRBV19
TGTGCCAGTCGCGCTCGAAGAAACTCCTACGAGCAGTACTTC
CASRARRNSYEQYF
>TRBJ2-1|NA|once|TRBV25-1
TGTGCCAGCAGTGAACTGTACAATGAGCAGTTCTTC
CASSELYNEQFF
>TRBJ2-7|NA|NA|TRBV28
TGTGCCAGCACCTTTACAGGGTCGGGATACGAGCAGTACTTC
CASTFTGSGYEQYF
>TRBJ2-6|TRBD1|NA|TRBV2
TGTGCCAGCAGTGAACCCCGCCCGGGACAGGGGGCCGCTGGGGCCAACGTCCTGACTTTC
CASSEPRPGQGAAGANVLTF
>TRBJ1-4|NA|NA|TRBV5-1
TGCGCCAGCAGCTTGGGGACATGGGGTGAAAAACTGTTTTTT
CASSLGTWGEKLFF
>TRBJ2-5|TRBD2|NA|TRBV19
TGTGCCAGTAGTATGGGACTAGCGGGAGGAGAGACCCAGTACTTC
CASSMGLAGGETQYF
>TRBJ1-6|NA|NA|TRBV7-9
TGTGCCAGCAGCGAAGGGAGCCCTAGGGAATCACCCCTCCACTTT
CASSEGSPRESPLHF
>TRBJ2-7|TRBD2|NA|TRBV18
TGTGCCAGCTCACCACAGCGGGGGTTACACTCCTACGAGCAGTACTTC
CASSPQRGLHSYEQYF
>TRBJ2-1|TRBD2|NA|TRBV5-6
TGTGCCAGCAGCCCGCGGACTAGCGGGAGAATATTATCCTACAATGAGCAGTTCTTC
CASSPRTSGRILSYNEQFF
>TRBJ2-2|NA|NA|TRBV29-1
TGCAGCGTTGAAGAGGCGGCAGGGACGAACACCGGGGAGCTGTTTTTT
CSVEEAAGTNTGELFF
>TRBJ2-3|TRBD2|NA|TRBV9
TGTGCCAGCAGCGTTGGTCTGGGGGGGACTCGCACAGATACGCAGTATTTT
CASSVGLGGTRTDTQYF